This passage covers 15 T cell receptor beta chains from one sample sequenced in a study of regulatory T cells in long-lasting Graves disease. Time point of the sample: newly diagnosed GD, antithyroid drugs for less than 3 months. Scientists built the TCR library using RNA that was extracted from PBMCs. Arm-PCR of CDR3 regions and iRepertoire HTBI primers were used to build TCR beta libraries. TCRdb processed the multiplex PCR reads anew with MiXCR; each CDR3 protein has one entry. This sample has 560,000 or so distinct CDR3 sequences, with 16% found just once. This sample also belongs to another study, concerning T cells in Graves' hyperthyroidism and ophthalmopathy.

This specimen was peripheral blood mononuclear cells (PBMCs), taken at new diagnosis, from a patient treated with antithyroid drugs. The receptor set was obtained from a man aged 18 to 29 with Graves disease.

This clonotype was counted many times. CDR3 residues: CSASQQGYEQFF. CDR3 nucleotides: TGCAGTGCGTCCCAACAGGGGTATGAGCAGTTCTTC. V and J are TRBV20-1 and TRBJ2-1; 7 bases line up with TRBD1. The J segment lost 8 bases and the V segment lost 6 bases, leaving 7 bases of the junction unmatched. This CDR3 region has 12 residues. CDR1 DFQATT and CDR2 SNEGSKA come from the germline V gene (reference sequence).

About this clonotype itself: No conserved phenylalanine or tryptophan is present at the end of the CDR3, so a read error is the likely explanation. This chain connects TRBV11-2 to TRBJ2-3; no reliable D call. Germline V gene sequence: CDR1 SGHAT, CDR2 FQNNGV. Deletions cut 5 bases from V and 0 bases from J, with 3 bases between. The CDR3 loop spans 12 amino acids. As DNA, the CDR3 is TGTGCCAGCAGCAGAAGCACAGATACGCAGTATCTT. Protein product: CASSRSTDTQYL.

The V call is TRBV28, the J call TRBJ2-1; TRBD2 aligns across 8 bases. Germline assignment: CDR1 MDHEN and CDR2 SYDVKM. V trimming: 11 bases; J trimming: 0 bases; junction bases outside the gene matches: 6. This CDR3 spans 14 amino acids. The CDR3 here is CAFGGASSYNEQFF. CDR3 nucleotide sequence: TGTGCCTTCGGGGGGGCAAGCTCCTACAATGAGCAGTTCTTC.

This chain connects TRBV19 to TRBJ1-5; TRBD1 is a possible D gene (5 bases). Germline values: CDR1 LNHDA, CDR2 SQIVND (reference sequence). Trimming stripped 3 bases from V and 6 bases from J, with 12 bases between. The CDR3 has 14 residues. CDR3 sequence reads: CASSIGGKGQPQHF. The CDR3 DNA reads TGTGCCAGTAGTATCGGGGGGAAAGGTCAGCCCCAGCATTTT.

This clonotype was detected ten times or more. The chain links TRBV18 to TRBJ1-1; weak D call: TRBD1 (5 bases). Germline V gene data show CDR1 as KGHSH and CDR2 as LQKENI. V gave up 7 bases and J gave up 3 bases, with 18 bases separating them. The CDR3 covers 15 residues. The CDR3 DNA reads as TGTGCCAGCTATCTCAGGTCTGGGGGGGACACTGAAGCTTTCTTT. It yields the protein CASYLRSGGDTEAFF.

The chain couples TRBV19 to TRBJ2-1, with 9 nucleotides matching TRBD2. Germline V CDR1 and CDR2: LNHDA, SQIVND (reference sequence). The ends lost 1 base at V and 4 bases at J; junction bases unmatched: 2. The CDR3 length is 15 residues. The CDR3 here is CASSIASGIYNEQFF. Here the CDR3 DNA reads TGTGCCAGTAGTATAGCTAGCGGGATTTACAATGAGCAGTTCTTC. The entire variable domain, with the rest obtained from reference TRBV19 and TRBJ2-1, is as follows: DGGITQSPKYLFRKEGQNVTLSCEQNLNHDAMYWYRQDPGQGLRLIYYSQIVNDFQKGDIAEGYSVSREKKESFPLTVTSAQKNPTAFYLCASSIASGIYNEQFFGPGTRLTVL.

This clonotype was observed a few times. The V and J genes are TRBV29-1 and TRBJ2-1; D unresolved. Deletions cut 7 bases from V and 11 bases from J, with 18 bases between. The germline V gene encodes CDR1 SQVTM and CDR2 ANQGSEA. This CDR3 is 12 amino acids long. The CDR3 DNA sequence: TGCAGCGCCCGAGATCCCACAGATCAGCAGTTCTTC. Residues: CSARDPTDQQFF.

This clonotype was counted only a few times. The rearrangement joins TRBV9 to TRBJ2-3; TRBD2 aligns across 8 bases. Trimming removed 2 bases from V and 5 bases from J; junction bases left unmatched: 10. Germline CDR1 and CDR2: SGDLS and YYNGEE. The CDR3 runs to 16 residues. The chain's CDR3 is CASSVSTSGALDTQYF. The CDR3 region has the DNA TGTGCCAGCAGCGTTTCCACTAGCGGAGCTCTAGATACGCAGTATTTT. Variable domain in full (rest from reference TRBV9 and TRBJ2-3): DSGVTQTPKHLITATGQRVTLRCSPRSGDLSVYWYQQSLDQGLQFLIQYYNGEERAKGNILERFSAQQFPDLHSELNLSSLELGDSALYFCASSVSTSGALDTQYFGPGTRLTVL.

The V and J genes are TRBV6-2 or TRBV6-3 and TRBJ2-7, with D perhaps matching TRBD1 (6 bases). CDR1 and CDR2 from the germline V gene are MNHEY and SVGEGT. The ends were cut back, 8 bases at V and 3 bases at J, with 20 bases in the middle. The CDR3 spans 15 residues. The chain's CDR3 is CASGTIWGGIYEQYF. DNA for the CDR3: TGTGCCAGCGGGACAATCTGGGGCGGAATCTACGAGCAGTACTTC.

This clonotype was counted many times. V usage is TRBV12-3 or TRBV12-4 and J usage is TRBJ2-2; D gene unclear. Trimming left V 5 bases short and J 0 bases short, with 4 bases between. CDR3 length: 13 amino acids. CDR3 region: CASSLTNTGELFF. CDR3 coding DNA: TGTGCCAGCAGTCTAACGAACACCGGGGAGCTGTTTTTT.

J is TRBJ2-7 and V is TRBV5-1; 10 bases are shared with TRBD2. The CDR3 sequence is 15 residues long. CDR1 SGHRS and CDR2 YFSETQ come from the germline V gene. V shed 5 bases and J 3 bases; nucleotides not matched to a gene: 8. DNA of the CDR3: TGCGCCAGCAGTTCGGGGGCTAGCGGGGGCTACGAGCAGTACTTC. Translation: CASSSGASGGYEQYF.

The table lists this clonotype with a few counts. The rearrangement joins TRBV11-2 to TRBJ2-4, with D perhaps TRBD1 (6 bases). The CDR3 is 17 residues long. V was pared by 3 bases and J by 5 bases, with 20 bases between. Germline CDR1 and CDR2: SGHAT and FQNNGV. The CDR3 region is CASSFVGQWGLENIQYF. The CDR3 coding sequence is TGTGCCAGCAGCTTTGTCGGACAGTGGGGGCTCGAAAACATTCAGTACTTC.

This chain uses TRBV20-1 with TRBJ1-1; no firm D call. V was clipped by 5 bases and J by 2 bases, with 15 bases between them. From germline, CDR1 is DFQATT and CDR2 SNEGSKA (reference sequence). The length of the CDR3 is 14 residues. DNA of the CDR3: TGCAGTGCTTCTCCTCAGCACCCTAACACTGAAGCTTTCTTT. It specifies CSASPQHPNTEAFF.

This clonotype has at least ten counts. This rearrangement joins TRBV12-3 or TRBV12-4 to TRBJ1-2; D remains unclear. The ends were cut back, 6 bases at V and 4 bases at J, with 9 bases in the middle. The CDR3 is made up of 12 amino acids. This CDR3 reads CASSRDTYGYTF. CDR3 nucleotide sequence: TGTGCCAGCAGCCGAGACACCTATGGCTACACCTTC.

This sequence joins TRBV7-9 and TRBJ1-2; D gene uncertain. Looked up from germline, CDR1 is SEHNR and CDR2 is FQNEAQ (reference sequence). The CDR3 length is 16 residues. V lost 0 bases to trimming and J lost 6 bases, with 17 bases between them. CDR3 nucleotide sequence: TGTGCCAGCAGCTTAGCGGCCCCCCAAGTTGGCCATGGCTACACCTTC. This gives the protein CASSLAAPQVGHGYTF.